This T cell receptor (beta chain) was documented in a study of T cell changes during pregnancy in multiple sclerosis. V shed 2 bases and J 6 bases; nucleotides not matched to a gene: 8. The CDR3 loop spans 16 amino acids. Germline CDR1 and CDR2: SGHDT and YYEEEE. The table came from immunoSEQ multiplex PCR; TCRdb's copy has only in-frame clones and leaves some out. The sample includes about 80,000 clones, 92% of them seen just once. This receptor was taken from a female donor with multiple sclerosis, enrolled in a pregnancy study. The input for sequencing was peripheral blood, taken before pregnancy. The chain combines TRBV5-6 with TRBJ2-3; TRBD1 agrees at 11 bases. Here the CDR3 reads CASSLRTGGNRDTQYF. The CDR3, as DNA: TGTGCCAGCAGCTTAAGGACAGGGGGCAATCGGGATACGCAGTATTTT.